This section outlines one T cell receptor (beta chain) sequence together with its context. Sequencing was performed with immunoSEQ multiplex PCR; in TCRdb, only in-frame clones are kept and a portion is missing. In the table there are roughly 310,000 clones, around nine tenths of which are singletons. The data are from a study of blood T cell repertoires in COVID-19. Study as a whole: PBMCs, B-cell-depleted T cells, or T cells provided the cDNA or gDNA that made up the material.

The sample comprised peripheral blood. The sequence derives from a woman aged 45-59 years with active or convalescent COVID-19.

The CDR3 is CASSEPSGGASETQYF. The CDR3 DNA sequence: TGTGCCAGCAGTGAACCTAGCGGGGGGGCGAGTGAGACCCAGTACTTC. The chain couples TRBV2 to TRBJ2-5; 12 bases agree with TRBD2. With V trimmed by 2 bases and J by 5 bases, 6 bases remained unmatched. CDR3 size: 16 residues. Germline V lookup: CDR1 SNHLY, CDR2 FYNNEI. The variable domain in full, with the rest retrieved from reference TRBV2 and TRBJ2-5, is EPEVTQTPSHQVTQMGQEVILRCVPISNHLYFYWYRQILGQKVEFLVSFYNNEISEKSEIFDDQFSVERPDGSNFTLKIRSTKLEDSAMYFCASSEPSGGASETQYFGPGTRLLVL.